Presented here are 20 T cell receptor beta chains from one specimen sequenced in a study of T cell changes during pregnancy in multiple sclerosis. Repertoires were generated with immunoSEQ multiplex PCR, while TCRdb's copy carries only in-frame clones and drops some. The table has about 40,000 clones, about nine tenths seen once. Sequences were derived from peripheral blood, sampled in the second trimester of pregnancy. These receptors came from a female donor in good health, enrolled as a control in a pregnancy study.

This chain links TRBV7-6 with TRBJ2-2; no clear D gene. Trimming removed 0 bases at V and 7 bases at J, with 9 bases between. Looked up from germline, CDR1 is SGHVS and CDR2 is FNYEAQ. CDR3 size: 14 residues. In nucleotides, the CDR3 is TGTGCCAGCAGCTTAGCGCAGGAAATCGGGGAGCTGTTTTTT. As protein: CASSLAQEIGELFF.

The rearrangement joins TRBV19 to TRBJ2-7, with D uncertain. Per germline, CDR1 LNHDA and CDR2 SQIVND (reference sequence). The CDR3 contains 12 residues. V gave up 5 bases and J gave up 2 bases, with 7 bases separating them. CDR3 sequence (DNA): TGTGCCAGTAGTTCTCCTACCTACGAGCAGTACTTC. Protein: CASSSPTYEQYF.

The rearrangement uses TRBV7-9 and TRBJ1-1, with 7 bases matching TRBD1. The CDR3 has 16 residues. V lost 3 bases and J lost 1; bases outside the gene matches: 8. In germline, CDR1 is SEHNR, CDR2 FQNEAQ (reference sequence). The CDR3 is CASSFSGEGANTEAFF. In nucleotides, the CDR3 is TGTGCCAGCAGCTTTTCTGGCGAGGGGGCGAACACTGAAGCTTTCTTT. Combining the CDR3 with reference TRBV7-9 and TRBJ1-1 gives the whole variable domain DTGVSQNPRHKITKRGQNVTFRCDPISEHNRLYWYRQTLGQGPEFLTYFQNEAQLEKSRLLSDRFSAERPKGSFSTLEIQRTEQGDSAMYLCASSFSGEGANTEAFFGQGTRLTVV.

The CDR3 protein is CASRPGENYEQYF. DNA for the CDR3: TGCGCCAGCAGACCGGGAGAAAATTACGAGCAGTACTTC. The V call is TRBV5-1, the J call TRBJ2-7; tentatively, D is TRBD2 (6 bases). This CDR3 region has 13 residues. Between the trimmed V and J ends, which lost 5 bases and 4 bases, there was a span of 13 bases. The germline V gene encodes CDR1 SGHRS and CDR2 YFSETQ.

The chain uses TRBV9 and TRBJ2-2; a weak D match, TRBD1 (7 bases). The CDR3 loop spans 13 amino acids. V lost 3 bases and J 5 bases, leaving 8 bases between the germline ends. Germline lookup yields CDR1 SGDLS and CDR2 YYNGEE. The CDR3 nucleotides read TGTGCCAGCAGCGCAGGGGGGACCGGGGAGCTGTTTTTT. Translation gives CASSAGGTGELFF.

This chain joins TRBV19 and TRBJ1-1, with D tentatively TRBD1 (5 bases). This CDR3 comprises 13 residues. Trimming took 3 bases from V and 6 from J, leaving 11 bases between them. Germline assignment: CDR1 LNHDA and CDR2 SQIVND (reference sequence). The CDR3 coding sequence is TGTGCCAGTAGTATTGGGAGGGGCGCTGAAGCTTTCTTT. As protein: CASSIGRGAEAFF. Together with reference TRBV19 and TRBJ1-1, the CDR3 gives the full variable domain: DGGITQSPKYLFRKEGQNVTLSCEQNLNHDAMYWYRQDPGQGLRLIYYSQIVNDFQKGDIAEGYSVSREKKESFPLTVTSAQKNPTAFYLCASSIGRGAEAFFGQGTRLTVV.

V and J are TRBV4-3 and TRBJ1-2; D is possibly TRBD1 (6 bases). This CDR3 has 14 residues. Trimming left V 0 bases short and J 8 bases short, with 13 bases between. Germline V gene sequence: CDR1 LGHNA, CDR2 YSLEER. CDR3 sequence (DNA): TGCGCCAGCAGCCAAGATAGGGGGATAGACGGCTACACCTTC. This codes for CASSQDRGIDGYTF.

The V and J genes are TRBV19 and TRBJ2-2, with 7 bases identical to TRBD2. V lost 6 bases, J lost 3 bases, and 10 bases stayed unmatched. The CDR3 is made up of 16 amino acids. In germline, CDR1 is LNHDA, CDR2 SQIVND (reference sequence). DNA of the CDR3: TGTGCCAGTAGCAGACCTAGCGGCTCGGACACCGGGGAGCTGTTTTTT. It specifies CASSRPSGSDTGELFF.

This rearrangement joins TRBV6-5 to TRBJ1-2; unclear D gene. The CDR3 covers 14 residues. Between the trimmed V and J ends, which lost 5 bases and 7 bases, there was a span of 17 bases. CDR1 is MNHEY, CDR2 SVGAGI, per germline. The CDR3 nucleotides read TGTGCCAGCAGTGACGAGGTACCCAGTTCTGGCTACACCTTC. It codes for CASSDEVPSSGYTF.

This clone was observed a single time. The genes are TRBV19 and TRBJ2-3; TRBD2 aligns across 13 bases. The CDR3 has 16 amino acids. With 6 bases clipped from V and 5 bases from J, the junction kept 8 bases outside the gene matches. CDR1 is LNHDA and CDR2 is SQIVND in the germline V gene (reference sequence). The CDR3 reads CASSVTSGRARDTQYF. The CDR3 region has the DNA TGTGCCAGTAGCGTAACTAGCGGGAGGGCAAGAGATACGCAGTATTTT.

The chain recombines TRBV9 with TRBJ2-1; 12 nucleotides match TRBD2. Germline CDR1 reads SGDLS; CDR2 reads YYNGEE. V lost 0 bases and J lost 7; bases outside the gene matches: 5. The CDR3 totals 16 residues. The CDR3 protein is CASSVGGLAGNNEQFF. The CDR3 DNA reads TGTGCCAGCAGCGTAGGAGGACTAGCGGGAAATAATGAGCAGTTCTTC.

The J gene is TRBJ2-3, the V gene TRBV10-3, with 8 nucleotides matching TRBD2. The CDR3 runs 14 residues. The germline gives CDR1 ENHRY, CDR2 SYGVKD. V lost 10 bases and J lost 5; bases outside the gene matches: 11. CDR3 in amino acids: CATQGRAGVDTQYF. In DNA form, the CDR3 reads TGTGCCACCCAGGGGCGAGCGGGAGTAGATACGCAGTATTTT.

The J gene is TRBJ1-1, the V gene TRBV29-1, with 12 positions matching TRBD1. Looked up from germline, CDR1 is SQVTM and CDR2 is ANQGSEA. V was clipped by 0 bases and J by 5 bases; unmatched bases: 7. This CDR3 contains 16 residues. The CDR3 DNA follows: TGCAGCGTTGAAGATCTTGGGGGACAGGGGGCGACTGAAGCTTTCTTT. It codes for CSVEDLGGQGATEAFF.

The V and J genes are TRBV2 and TRBJ2-5; the D gene is possibly TRBD2 (6 bases). Germline CDR1 is SNHLY and CDR2 is FYNNEI. The CDR3 spans 14 residues. Trimming shortened V by 6 bases and J by 5 bases, and 16 bases separated the two germline ends. CDR3 in amino acids: CASRRGGERETQYF. CDR3 DNA sequence: TGTGCCAGCAGGAGGGGCGGGGAGAGGGAGACCCAGTACTTC. Full variable domain (missing parts from reference TRBV2 and TRBJ2-5): EPEVTQTPSHQVTQMGQEVILRCVPISNHLYFYWYRQILGQKVEFLVSFYNNEISEKSEIFDDQFSVERPDGSNFTLKIRSTKLEDSAMYFCASRRGGERETQYFGPGTRLLVL.

This chain joins TRBV4-3 and TRBJ2-7; a possible D gene is TRBD1 (6 bases). The CDR3 totals 16 residues. V gave up 0 bases and J gave up 0 bases, with 12 bases separating them. Germline CDR1 LGHNA, CDR2 YSLEER. CDR3 nucleotide sequence: TGCGCCAGCAGCCAAGAGACGACAGGCTACTCCTACGAGCAGTACTTC. Its translation: CASSQETTGYSYEQYF.

This chain links TRBV30 with TRBJ2-7; 10 positions agree with TRBD1. There are 12 residues in the CDR3. Trimming at V came to 4 bases and at J to 6 bases, leaving 3 bases not matched to a gene. The germline V gene encodes CDR1 GTSNPN and CDR2 SVGIG (reference sequence). In nucleotides, the CDR3 is TGTGCCTGGAACGGACAGGGGGGCGAGCAGTACTTC. Its protein product is CAWNGQGGEQYF. The full variable domain, completed using reference TRBV30 and TRBJ2-7, is SQTIHQWPATLVQPVGSPLSLECTVEGTSNPNLYWYRQAAGRGLQLLFYSVGIGQISSEVPQNLSASRPQDRQFILSSKKLLLSDSGFYLCAWNGQGGEQYFGPGTRLTVT.

V gene TRBV10-3 combines with J gene TRBJ2-3; D remains unclear. V was pared by 3 bases and J by 1 base, with 11 bases between. The germline V gene encodes CDR1 ENHRY and CDR2 SYGVKD. The CDR3 length is 15 residues. Here the CDR3 reads CAISDLGGRTDTQYF. CDR3 in DNA: TGTGCCATCAGTGATCTAGGCGGCCGCACAGATACGCAGTATTTT.

This clone was detected only once. DNA for the CDR3: TGTGCCAGCAGCTTAGTGCCTGCCGGAGCCAAAAACATTCAGTACTTC. Protein: CASSLVPAGAKNIQYF. The chain employs TRBV7-6 and TRBJ2-4, with D unresolved. The germline V and J ends were trimmed by 1 base and 0 bases, with 10 bases remaining between them. The CDR3 is made up of 16 amino acids. The germline gives CDR1 SGHVS, CDR2 FNYEAQ.

V usage is TRBV6-5 and J usage is TRBJ2-2; weak D call: TRBD2 (6 bases). The CDR3 sequence is 16 residues long. Deletions cut 0 bases from V and 0 bases from J, with 8 bases between. The germline V gene encodes CDR1 MNHEY and CDR2 SVGAGI. The CDR3: CASSYSGGANTGELFF. DNA for the CDR3: TGTGCCAGCAGTTACTCGGGGGGAGCGAACACCGGGGAGCTGTTTTTT.

CDR3 in amino acids: CASTKGLAGGPDTGELFF. Here the CDR3 DNA reads TGTGCCAGCACCAAAGGACTAGCGGGAGGGCCGGACACCGGGGAGCTGTTTTTT. The rearrangement joins TRBV2 to TRBJ2-2; TRBD2 aligns across 15 bases. Per germline, CDR1 SNHLY and CDR2 FYNNEI. Losses at the gene ends were 7 bases for V and 3 bases for J; bases not matched to a gene: 9. The CDR3 is made up of 18 amino acids.